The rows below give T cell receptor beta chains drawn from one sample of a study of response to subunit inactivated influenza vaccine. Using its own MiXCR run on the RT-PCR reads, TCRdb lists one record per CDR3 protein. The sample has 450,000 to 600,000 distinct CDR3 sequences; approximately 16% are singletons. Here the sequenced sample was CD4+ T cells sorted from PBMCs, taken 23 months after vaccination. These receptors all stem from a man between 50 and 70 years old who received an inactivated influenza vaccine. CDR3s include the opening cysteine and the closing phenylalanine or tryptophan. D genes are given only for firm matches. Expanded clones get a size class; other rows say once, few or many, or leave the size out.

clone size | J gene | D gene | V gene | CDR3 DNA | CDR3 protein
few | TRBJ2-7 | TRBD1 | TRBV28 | TGTGCCAGCAGTTTGTTGTCAGGGGGCGTAATCTACGAGCAGTACTTC | CASSLLSGGVIYEQYF
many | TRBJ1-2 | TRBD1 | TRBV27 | TGTGCCAGCAGTTCAAAGACAGGGGCCTATGGCTACACCTTC | CASSSKTGAYGYTF
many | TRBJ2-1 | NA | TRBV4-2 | TGTGCCAGCAGCCTACAAATGAGGGGGAGCAATGAGCAGTTCTTC | CASSLQMRGSNEQFF
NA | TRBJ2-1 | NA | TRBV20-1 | TGCAGTGCTAGAGTATTGGCGGGAACCTACAATGAGCAGTTCTTC | CSARVLAGTYNEQFF
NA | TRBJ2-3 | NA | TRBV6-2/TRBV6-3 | TGTGCCAGCAGTTGGGGAATCGGAGATACGCAGTATTTT | CASSWGIGDTQYF
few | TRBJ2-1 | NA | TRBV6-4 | TGTGCCAGCATGACTCGGGACCAACCCATAAATAACAATGAGCAGTTCTTC | CASMTRDQPINNNEQFF
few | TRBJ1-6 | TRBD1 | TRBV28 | TGTGCCAGCAGTTTCCGGGACAGGGAAAATTCACCCCTCCACTTT | CASSFRDRENSPLHF
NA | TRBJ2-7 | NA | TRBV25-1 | TGTGCCAGCAGTGATGCGGGGATTGGCGAGCAGTACTTC | CASSDAGIGEQYF
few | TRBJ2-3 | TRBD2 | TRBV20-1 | TGCAGTGCTAGCCGGACTAGCGGGATTGTTACGCAGTATTTT | CSASRTSGIVTQYF
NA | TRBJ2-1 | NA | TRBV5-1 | TGCGCCAGCAGCGCCGGCCGGGACCCAAGGGGGTTTGAGCAGTTCTTC | CASSAGRDPRGFEQFF
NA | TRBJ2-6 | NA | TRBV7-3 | TGTGCCAGCAGCTTAACAGGGGAGGCCAACGTCCTGACTTTC | CASSLTGEANVLTF
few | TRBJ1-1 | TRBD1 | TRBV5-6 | TGTGCCAGCAGAGGGACAGGGAGGAGTGTCGGCGAAGCTTTCTTT | CASRGTGRSVGEAFF
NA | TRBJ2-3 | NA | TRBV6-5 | TGTGCCAGCAGTTACCGGCGACCCTCTCTGGCCCGCGCGCAGTATTTT | CASSYRRPSLARAQYF
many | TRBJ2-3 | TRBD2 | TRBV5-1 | TGCGCCAGCAGCTTGGCCGGGGGTGCGGGAGTGAGGGATACGCAGTATTTT | CASSLAGGAGVRDTQYF
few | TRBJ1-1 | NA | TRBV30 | TGTGCCTGGAGTAAGGTCAGCAGCACTGAAGCTTTCTTT | CAWSKVSSTEAFF
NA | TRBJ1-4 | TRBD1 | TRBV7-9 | TGTGCCAGCAGCCGAATGGGGACAGGGTCGGAAAAACTGTTTTTT | CASSRMGTGSEKLFF
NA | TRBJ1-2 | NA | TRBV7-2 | TGTGCCAGCAGGCAACGTCCCGGTAGTGGCTATGGCTACACCTTC | CASRQRPGSGYGYTF
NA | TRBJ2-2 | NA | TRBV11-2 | TGTGCCAGCAGTACCATTTGGAACACCGGGGAGCTGTTTTTT | CASSTIWNTGELFF
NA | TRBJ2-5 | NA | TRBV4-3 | TGCGCCAGCAGCCAAGATGGTGGGGTCGGGACCCAGTACTTC | CASSQDGGVGTQYF
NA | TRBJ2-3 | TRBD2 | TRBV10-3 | TGTGCCATCAGTGCGGCTAGCGGGGGCACAGATACGCAGTATTTT | CAISAASGGTDTQYF
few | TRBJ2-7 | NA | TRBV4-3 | TGCGCCAGCAGCCAAGATATGGGTTCCGAGCAGTACTTC | CASSQDMGSEQYF
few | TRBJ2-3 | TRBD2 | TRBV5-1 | TGCGCCAGCAGTCCTAGCGGGAGCGGGGATACGCAGTATTTT | CASSPSGSGDTQYF
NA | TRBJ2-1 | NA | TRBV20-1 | TGCAGTGCCGTCTCCGGGGCCTACAATGAGCAGTTCTTC | CSAVSGAYNEQFF
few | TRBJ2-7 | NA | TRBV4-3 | TGCGCCAGCAGCCAGGAAGACAGGATCTCCTACGAGCAGTACTTC | CASSQEDRISYEQYF